Following are 31 T cell receptor beta chains from one sample sequenced in a study of T-cell memory formation after mild COVID-19. In TCRdb, the 5' RACE reads were re-called with MiXCR into one record per CDR3 protein. Among roughly 400,000 distinct CDR3 sequences listed, about 17% were seen once. The sample taken for sequencing was PBMCs or a T cell subset sorted from them (not recorded which). The receptors were sampled from a man aged 18 to 29 who had mild COVID-19 (a few samples of this study predate the infection). Cell type and time point are not known.

This clonotype has a handful of counts. The chain employs TRBV7-3 and TRBJ2-2; TRBD1 matches 8 bases. Germline lookup yields CDR1 SGHTA and CDR2 FQGTGA. Trimming took 4 bases from V and 1 from J; bases not matched to a gene: 5. This CDR3 contains 16 residues. CDR3 nucleotide sequence: TGTGCCAGCAGCTCACCCGGGACAGGGAACACCGGGGAGCTGTTTTTT. It encodes CASSSPGTGNTGELFF.

V and J are TRBV5-1 and TRBJ1-2, with 9 positions matching TRBD1. V lost 3 bases to trimming and J lost 8 bases; unmatched junction nucleotides: 8. This CDR3 has 14 amino acids. From germline, CDR1 is SGHRS and CDR2 YFSETQ. CDR3 bases: TGCGCCAGCAGCTGGGACAGGGTATCGTTGGGCTACACCTTC. As protein: CASSWDRVSLGYTF.

This clonotype occurred a few times. An end of the junction does not agree with germline; a read error may underlie this. J is TRBJ2-1 and V is TRBV4-2; 12 bases map to TRBD2. Germline values: CDR1 LGHNA, CDR2 YNFKEQ. This CDR3 is built from 14 residues. The CDR3 loop is CASSQDLRLAGANF. DNA of the CDR3: TGTGCCAGCAGCCAAGATCTGCGACTAGCGGGGGCCAACTTC.

The chain joins TRBV11-2 to TRBJ2-3; D perhaps matches TRBD2 (5 bases). CDR3 length: 12 residues. With 5 bases removed from V and 7 bases from J, the gap between germline ends came to 10 bases. Germline CDR1 SGHAT, CDR2 FQNNGV. The CDR3 DNA is TGTGCCAGCAGCCCTCCGGGAAATACGCAGTATTTT. This gives the protein CASSPPGNTQYF.

This clonotype was seen a few times. This chain connects TRBV12-3 or TRBV12-4 to TRBJ1-1; D is undetermined. The CDR3 is 12 amino acids. V dropped 5 bases and J dropped 2 bases, with 6 bases sitting between them. This CDR3 is CASSIENTEAFF. The DNA for the CDR3 is TGTGCCAGCAGTATAGAAAACACTGAAGCTTTCTTT.

The rearrangement joins TRBV6-4 to TRBJ1-2, with 9 bases matching TRBD1. This CDR3 has 13 residues. The V gene's germline CDR1 is MRHNA and CDR2 SNTAGT. V was pared by 9 bases and J by 8 bases, with 10 bases of the junction left unmatched. CDR3 loop: CAREQGQGGGYTF. The CDR3 region has the DNA TGTGCCAGGGAACAGGGACAGGGTGGCGGCTACACCTTC.

This clonotype was detected a few times. The rearrangement uses TRBV24-1 and TRBJ2-1; the match to TRBD2 covers 11 bases. The CDR3 runs to 19 residues. J gave up 4 bases and V 4 bases, and 14 bases lay outside the gene matches. Germline V gives CDR1 KGHDR, CDR2 SFDVKD. Here the CDR3 reads CATSESGTSGPVGYNEQFF. The CDR3, as DNA: TGTGCCACCAGTGAATCCGGGACTAGCGGACCCGTGGGATACAATGAGCAGTTCTTC.

This clonotype occurred a few times. The chain has TRBV11-3 and TRBJ2-3, with a tentative D call TRBD2 (6 bases). Germline CDR1 reads SGHNT; CDR2 reads YENEEA. V lost 5 bases and J 2 bases, leaving 14 bases between the germline ends. The CDR3 is made up of 15 amino acids. In DNA form, the CDR3 reads TGTGCCAGCAGCATCGGGACTTCATACACAGATACGCAGTATTTT. Its translation is CASSIGTSYTDTQYF.

V and J are TRBV5-1 and TRBJ2-7, with 8 bases fitting TRBD2. CDR1 SGHRS and CDR2 YFSETQ come from the germline V gene. The CDR3 sequence is 15 residues long. V was pared by 0 bases and J by 3 bases, with 5 bases of the junction left unmatched. CDR3 bases: TGCGCCAGCAGCTTGGGGCAGGGACTAGACTACGAGCAGTACGTC. It encodes CASSLGQGLDYEQYV.

This clonotype was detected only a few times. The chain recombines TRBV4-1 with TRBJ1-3; D ambiguous. This CDR3 has 18 amino acids. Germline loops: CDR1 MGHRA, CDR2 YSYEKL. Between the trimmed V and J ends, which lost 3 bases and 0 bases, there was a span of 18 bases. The CDR3 region is CASSHRILREASGNTIYF. The DNA for the CDR3 is TGCGCCAGCAGCCACCGTATCCTCCGAGAGGCCTCTGGAAACACCATATATTTT.

This chain connects TRBV7-6 to TRBJ2-7; perhaps TRBD1 as D (6 bases). V gave up 8 bases and J gave up 2 bases, with 16 bases separating them. Germline V CDR1 and CDR2: SGHVS, FNYEAQ. This CDR3 has 14 amino acids. CDR3 in DNA: TGTGCCAGCTATTTCCGGGACACGGCCTACGAGCAGTACGTC. It codes for CASYFRDTAYEQYV.

Comments on this clonotype: A much larger clonotype is one base distant, so this may be a read error. The chain carries TRBV5-1 and TRBJ2-7; 7 bases map to TRBD1. With V trimmed by 4 bases and J by 5 bases, 6 bases remained unmatched. Germline values: CDR1 SGHRS, CDR2 YFSETQ. There are 13 residues in the CDR3. CDR3 DNA sequence: TGCGCCAGCAGCCTCCTCGACAGGGACGAGCAGTACTTC. It codes for CASSLLDRDEQYF.

This clonotype was recorded a few times. This chain uses TRBV4-1 with TRBJ1-1; D may be TRBD1 (6 bases). V lost 4 bases and J lost 4, with 13 bases in between. The CDR3 loop spans 14 amino acids. Germline CDR1 and CDR2: MGHRA and YSYEKL. The CDR3 sequence is CASSLTGAGTEAFF. Here the CDR3 DNA reads TGCGCCAGCAGCCTCACGGGGGCGGGCACTGAAGCTTTCTTT.

This clonotype was detected a few times. The J gene is TRBJ1-5, the V gene TRBV6-4; D gene ambiguous. CDR1 and CDR2 (germline): MRHNA, SNTAGT. The CDR3 totals 13 residues. V shed 4 bases and J shed 4 bases, with 8 bases lying between them. CDR3 sequence (DNA): TGTGCCAGCAGTGTTCTCGAGAATCAGCCCCAGCATTTT. Its protein is CASSVLENQPQHF.

This clonotype was counted once. V gene TRBV7-2 combines with J gene TRBJ1-2; D might be TRBD1 (5 bases). V shed 3 bases and J shed 5 bases, with 16 bases lying between them. CDR1 SGHTA and CDR2 FQGNSA come from the germline V gene. The CDR3 totals 15 residues. The CDR3 DNA follows: TGTGCCAGCAGCTTGTTGCTGGGGGGGATTTATGGCTACACCTTC. Translating it yields CASSLLLGGIYGYTF.

This clonotype came up a few times. V gene TRBV18 combines with J gene TRBJ2-7, with 8 bases matching TRBD1. Unmatched junction bases numbered 9, after V lost 6 bases and J lost 5 bases. This CDR3 region has 14 residues. Germline V gene data show CDR1 as KGHSH and CDR2 as LQKENI. In DNA form, the CDR3 reads TGTGCCAGCTCGAAATCGACAGGGGCCAACGAGCAGTACGTC. Amino acid sequence: CASSKSTGANEQYV.

V gene TRBV19 combines with J gene TRBJ1-6; TRBD1 might be the D (5 bases). Germline values: CDR1 LNHDA, CDR2 SQIVND (reference sequence). V was pared by 3 bases and J by 8 bases, with 14 bases between. The CDR3 spans 15 residues. The DNA of the CDR3 is TGTGCCAGTAGTATCGCCGGGGCGCGGGATTCACCCCTCCACTTT. Amino acid sequence: CASSIAGARDSPLHF.

This clonotype was seen a few times. The chain is built from TRBV30 and TRBJ2-7; TRBD2 agrees at 9 bases. V trimming: 0 bases; J trimming: 3 bases; junction bases outside the gene matches: 6. The germline V gene has CDR1 GTSNPN and CDR2 SVGIG (reference sequence). The length of the CDR3 is 15 residues. The CDR3 is CAWSVMTSGFYEQYF. The CDR3, as DNA: TGTGCCTGGAGTGTAATGACTAGCGGCTTCTACGAGCAGTACTTC.

This clonotype occurred many times. This chain joins TRBV29-1 and TRBJ2-3, with D perhaps matching TRBD1 (6 bases). CDR1 SQVTM and CDR2 ANQGSEA come from the germline V gene. V was pared by 7 bases and J by 8 bases, with 13 bases between. This CDR3 spans 11 amino acids. CDR3 region: CSGSGATTQYF. The CDR3 DNA follows: TGCAGCGGATCAGGGGCCACTACGCAGTATTTT.

This sequence joins TRBV4-2 and TRBJ2-3; D is uncertain. V was pared by 0 bases and J by 6 bases, with 10 bases between. Germline V lookup: CDR1 LGHNA, CDR2 YNFKEQ. CDR3 length: 14 amino acids. This CDR3 reads CASSQDRPRDTQYF. Written as DNA, the CDR3 is TGTGCCAGCAGCCAAGATAGGCCACGGGATACGCAGTATTTT.

The chain joins TRBV6-5 to TRBJ1-3; 7 bases match TRBD1. From germline, CDR1 is MNHEY and CDR2 SVGAGI. CDR3 length equals 14 residues. V was clipped by 7 bases and J by 8 bases; unmatched bases: 11. This CDR3 is CASTGTAGGHTIYF. The DNA of the CDR3 is TGTGCCAGCACCGGGACAGCCGGAGGGCACACCATATATTTT.

J is TRBJ1-1 and V is TRBV19; D gene uncertain. V lost 0 bases to trimming and J lost 1 base, with 9 bases between them. The CDR3 totals 15 residues. Germline CDR1 LNHDA, CDR2 SQIVND (reference sequence). In nucleotides, the CDR3 is TGTGCCAGTAGTATAGATCGGGCAGCGAACACTGAAGCTTTCTTT. Protein: CASSIDRAANTEAFF.

This clonotype came up a few times. The chain has TRBV10-3 and TRBJ2-2; D is unresolved. With 3 bases removed from V and 7 bases from J, the gap between germline ends came to 9 bases. The CDR3 has 13 amino acids. The germline gives CDR1 ENHRY, CDR2 SYGVKD. CDR3 protein: CAISEFSGGELFF. The CDR3 nucleotides are TGTGCCATCAGTGAATTCTCTGGCGGGGAGCTGTTTTTT.

This clonotype was detected ten times or more. The chain employs TRBV4-3 and TRBJ2-6, with a tentative D call TRBD2 (5 bases). Trimming pared 3 bases from V and 2 bases from J, leaving 11 bases between. Per germline, CDR1 LGHNA and CDR2 YSLEER. The CDR3 spans 16 residues. CDR3 DNA: TGCGCCAGCAGCCAGGTGTCCGGGACTGGGGCCAACGTCCTGACTTTC. As protein: CASSQVSGTGANVLTF.

This clonotype has only a few counts. The rearrangement links TRBV20-1 to TRBJ2-7; D is perhaps TRBD2 (6 bases). With 5 bases removed from V and 3 bases from J, the gap between germline ends came to 26 bases. This CDR3 has 17 residues. Per germline, CDR1 DFQATT and CDR2 SNEGSKA (reference sequence). CDR3 sequence: CSAAWGDPIQPFYEQYV. CDR3 bases: TGCAGTGCTGCCTGGGGGGACCCGATTCAACCCTTCTACGAGCAGTACGTC.

In its sample, this clonotype was seen a few times. The V and J genes are TRBV20-1 and TRBJ1-1; TRBD1 might be the D (6 bases). This CDR3 region has 14 residues. The V gene's germline CDR1 is DFQATT and CDR2 SNEGSKA (reference sequence). The V gene lost 0 bases and the J gene lost 0 bases, with 8 bases spanning the gap. The CDR3 reads CSAREGGVNTEAFF. The CDR3 DNA reads TGCAGTGCTAGAGAAGGGGGTGTGAACACTGAAGCTTTCTTT.

This clonotype was counted only a few times. The chain couples TRBV9 to TRBJ1-5; D unresolved. The CDR3 runs 15 residues. Germline V gives CDR1 SGDLS, CDR2 YYNGEE. With 0 bases removed from V and 7 bases from J, the gap between germline ends came to 14 bases. The CDR3 DNA is TGTGCCAGCAGCGTAGGGTCCGGGGTCGGGCAGCCCCAGCATTTT. Its protein is CASSVGSGVGQPQHF. Combining the CDR3 with reference TRBV9 and TRBJ1-5 gives the whole variable domain DSGVTQTPKHLITATGQRVTLRCSPRSGDLSVYWYQQSLDQGLQFLIQYYNGEERAKGNILERFSAQQFPDLHSELNLSSLELGDSALYFCASSVGSGVGQPQHFGDGTRLSIL.

This clonotype showed up just once. This chain connects TRBV5-4 to TRBJ1-1; D gene unclear. CDR1 is SGHNT, CDR2 YYREEE, per germline (reference sequence). V gave up 2 bases and J gave up 7 bases, with 9 bases separating them. The CDR3 sequence is 12 residues long. CDR3 amino acids: CASSFGPLEAFF. The CDR3 coding sequence is TGTGCCAGCAGCTTCGGCCCGCTTGAAGCTTTCTTT.

The chain is built from TRBV7-3 and TRBJ2-2, with 9 bases matching TRBD1. Germline V gene data show CDR1 as SGHTA and CDR2 as FQGTGA. The CDR3 consists of 19 residues. After removal of 3 bases from V and 3 bases from J, the junction contained 14 bases not matched to a gene. This chain's CDR3 is CASSLYPTTGGIDTGELFF. CDR3 DNA: TGTGCCAGCAGCTTGTACCCCACTACAGGGGGCATTGACACCGGGGAGCTGTTTTTT. Drawing the rest from reference TRBV7-3 and TRBJ2-2, the complete variable domain is GAGVSQTPSNKVTEKGKYVELRCDPISGHTALYWYRQSLGQGPEFLIYFQGTGAADDSGLPNDRFFAVRPEGSVSTLKIQRTERGDSAVYLCASSLYPTTGGIDTGELFFGEGSRLTVL.

In this sample, this clonotype turned up a few times. The CDR3 region is CASSLRGLQAGVLTF. In nucleotides, the CDR3 is TGTGCCAGCAGTTTACGGGGCCTGCAGGCTGGCGTCCTGACTTTC. The rearrangement uses TRBV12-3 or TRBV12-4 and TRBJ2-6; D possibly matches TRBD1 or TRBD2 (5 bases each). The CDR3 is 15 amino acids. With 2 bases removed from V and 12 bases from J, the gap between germline ends came to 17 bases.

CDR3 region: CASNSDRGRSGANVLTF. The CDR3 nucleotides are TGTGCCAGCAACTCTGACAGGGGGCGGAGTGGGGCCAACGTCCTGACTTTC. The rearrangement uses TRBV28 and TRBJ2-6; TRBD1 agrees at 10 bases. Trimming at V came to 7 bases and at J to 3 bases, leaving 9 bases not matched to a gene. The germline V gene has CDR1 MDHEN and CDR2 SYDVKM. The CDR3 has 17 amino acids.